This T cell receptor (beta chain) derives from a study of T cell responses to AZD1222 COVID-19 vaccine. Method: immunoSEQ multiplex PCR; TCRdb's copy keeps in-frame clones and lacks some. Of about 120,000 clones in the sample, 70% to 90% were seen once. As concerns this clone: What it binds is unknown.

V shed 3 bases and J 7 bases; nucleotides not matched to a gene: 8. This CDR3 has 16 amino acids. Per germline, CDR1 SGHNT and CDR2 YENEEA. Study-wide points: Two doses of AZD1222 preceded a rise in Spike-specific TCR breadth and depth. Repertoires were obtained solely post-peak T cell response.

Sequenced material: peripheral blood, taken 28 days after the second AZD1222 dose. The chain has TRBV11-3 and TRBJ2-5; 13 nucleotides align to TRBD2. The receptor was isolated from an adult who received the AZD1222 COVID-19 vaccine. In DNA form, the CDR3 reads TGTGCCAGCAGCTTTCCGGGACTAGCGGGGATGGGGACCCAGTACTTC. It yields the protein CASSFPGLAGMGTQYF.